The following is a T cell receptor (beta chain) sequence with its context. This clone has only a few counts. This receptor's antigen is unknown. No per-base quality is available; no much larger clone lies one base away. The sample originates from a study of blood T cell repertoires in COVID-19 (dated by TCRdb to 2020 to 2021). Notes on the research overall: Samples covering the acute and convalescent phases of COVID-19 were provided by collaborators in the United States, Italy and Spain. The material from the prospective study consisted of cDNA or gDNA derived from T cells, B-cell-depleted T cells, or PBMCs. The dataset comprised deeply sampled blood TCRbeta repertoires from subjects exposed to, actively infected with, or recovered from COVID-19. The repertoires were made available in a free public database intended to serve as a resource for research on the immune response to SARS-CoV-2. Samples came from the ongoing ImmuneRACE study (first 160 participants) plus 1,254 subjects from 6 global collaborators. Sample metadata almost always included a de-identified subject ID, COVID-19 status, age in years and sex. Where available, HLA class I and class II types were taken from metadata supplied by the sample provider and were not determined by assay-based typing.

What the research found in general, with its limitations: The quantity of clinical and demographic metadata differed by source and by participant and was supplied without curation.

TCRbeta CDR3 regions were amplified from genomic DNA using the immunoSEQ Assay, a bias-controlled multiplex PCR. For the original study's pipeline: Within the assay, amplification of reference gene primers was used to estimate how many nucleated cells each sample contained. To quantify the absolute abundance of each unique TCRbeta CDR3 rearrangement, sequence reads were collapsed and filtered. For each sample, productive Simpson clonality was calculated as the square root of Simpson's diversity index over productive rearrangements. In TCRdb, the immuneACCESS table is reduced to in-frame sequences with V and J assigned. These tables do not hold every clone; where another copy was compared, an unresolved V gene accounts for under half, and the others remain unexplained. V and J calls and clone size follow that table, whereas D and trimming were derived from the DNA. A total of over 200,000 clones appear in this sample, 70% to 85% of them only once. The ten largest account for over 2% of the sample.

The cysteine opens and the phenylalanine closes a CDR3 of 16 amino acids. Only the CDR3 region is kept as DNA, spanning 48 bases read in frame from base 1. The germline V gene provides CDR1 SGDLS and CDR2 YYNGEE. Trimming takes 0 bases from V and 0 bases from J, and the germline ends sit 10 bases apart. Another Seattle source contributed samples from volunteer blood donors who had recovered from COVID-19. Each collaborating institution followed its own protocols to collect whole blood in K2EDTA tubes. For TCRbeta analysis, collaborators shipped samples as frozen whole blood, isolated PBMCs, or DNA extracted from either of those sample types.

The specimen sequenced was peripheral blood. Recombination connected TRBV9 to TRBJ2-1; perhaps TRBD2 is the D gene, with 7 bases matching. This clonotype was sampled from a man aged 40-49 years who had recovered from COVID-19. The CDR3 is CASSVGGGPSYNEQFF. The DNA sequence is TGTGCCAGCAGCGTAGGCGGGGGCCCCTCCTACAATGAGCAGTTCTTC.